This T cell receptor beta chain derives from a study of T cells in narcolepsy. Profiled with immunoSEQ multiplex PCR; TCRdb holds only in-frame clones, not every one. Of tens of thousands of clones in the sample, 70% to 90% are singletons; the top ten hold about 1.5%. V lost 3 bases, J lost 8 bases, and 4 bases stayed unmatched. Per the germline V gene, CDR1 is LNHNV and CDR2 is YYDKDF (reference sequence). There are 13 residues in the CDR3. This sequence joins TRBV15 and TRBJ1-2; the match to TRBD1 covers 9 bases. This TCR derives from a human donor with narcolepsy. The sample comprised CD45RA- memory CD4+ T cells from PBMCs. The CDR3 DNA reads TGTGCCACCAGCAGCGGGACAGGGATCGGCTACACCTTC. Amino acids: CATSSGTGIGYTF. The full variable domain, its missing parts supplied by reference TRBV15 and TRBJ1-2, is DAMVIQNPRYQVTQFGKPVTLSCSQTLNHNVMYWYQQKSSQAPKLLFHYYDKDFNNEADTPDNFQSRRPNTSFCFLDIRSPGLGDTAMYLCATSSGTGIGYTFGSGTRLTVV.